The entry that follows covers one TCR beta chain sequence. These data belong to a study of blood T cell repertoires in COVID-19. Germline V gene data show CDR1 as LGHDT and CDR2 as YNNKEL (reference sequence). This CDR3 contains 14 residues. With 4 bases clipped from V and 3 bases from J, the junction kept 4 bases outside the gene matches. Produced via immunoSEQ multiplex PCR; TCRdb's table is partial and in-frame only. This sample has 190,000 or so clones, with over 70% found just once. Material for sequencing was peripheral blood. The sequence came from a man aged 50-59 years with active or convalescent COVID-19. V and J are TRBV3-1 (or the pseudogene TRBV3-2) and TRBJ2-5; 8 bases match TRBD2. In DNA, the CDR3 is TGTGCCAGCAGCCCACAGGGACTAGAAGAGACCCAGTACTTC. Its protein product is CASSPQGLEETQYF.